These 22 T cell receptor beta chains came from one sample sequenced in a study of T cells in Graves' hyperthyroidism and ophthalmopathy. Researchers amplified the TCR beta CDR3 regions from RNA transcripts. TCR CDR3 regions were first amplified by RT-PCR with HTBI primers. MiXCR, applied by TCRdb to the multiplex PCR reads, yields one record per CDR3 protein. Among hundreds of thousands of distinct CDR3 sequences listed, about two fifths were seen once. The source material was blood. These receptors were collected from a man in his late teens or twenties with Graves' hyperthyroidism.

The chain links TRBV7-9 to TRBJ2-5; 8 bases agree with TRBD2. The junction had 9 bases not matched to a gene; V was cut back by 7 bases and J by 5 bases. CDR3 length equals 14 residues. CDR1 and CDR2 (germline): SEHNR, FQNEAQ (reference sequence). The CDR3 DNA follows: TGTGCCAGCAAGACCGGGGGGGCAAGGGAGACCCAGTACTTC. Translation: CASKTGGARETQYF.

The rearrangement joins TRBV14 to TRBJ2-2; 7 nucleotides align to TRBD1. The CDR3 runs to 15 residues. The germline V gene has CDR1 SGHDN and CDR2 FVKESK. V lost 1 base to trimming and J lost 3 bases; unmatched junction nucleotides: 2. Here the CDR3 DNA reads TGTGCCAGCAGCCAAGTAGGGGGCCACACCGGGGAGCTGTTTTTT. Translated: CASSQVGGHTGELFF.

The chain employs TRBV7-9 and TRBJ1-2; tentative D call: TRBD1 (5 bases). This CDR3 contains 14 residues. Trimming removed 1 base at V and 4 bases at J, with 10 bases between. Germline CDR1 and CDR2: SEHNR and FQNEAQ (reference sequence). The CDR3 DNA sequence: TGTGCCAGCAGCTTAGGCGACAGCGCCTATGGCTACACCTTC. It is translated as CASSLGDSAYGYTF.

This clonotype was picked up one time. The genes are TRBV10-3 and TRBJ1-2, with 9 bases that match TRBD1. The CDR3 runs 14 residues. Looked up from germline, CDR1 is ENHRY and CDR2 is SYGVKD. Trimming cost V 6 bases and J 4 bases; bases outside gene matches: 6. The CDR3 sequence: CAIRGTGPLYGYTF. DNA of the CDR3: TGTGCCATCAGGGGGACAGGGCCCCTCTATGGCTACACCTTC.

Worth noting for this clonotype: A much larger clone differs from this one at a single base, so this may be a read error. CDR3 protein: CASSLQGQTLDEAFF. Here the CDR3 DNA reads TGTGCCAGCAGCTTACAGGGACAGACATTGGATGAAGCTTTCTTT. The V gene is TRBV7-9, the J gene TRBJ1-1, with TRBD1 matching over 7 bases. Trimming removed 2 bases from V and 7 bases from J; junction bases left unmatched: 10. The CDR3 is 15 residues long. Germline V gives CDR1 SEHNR, CDR2 FQNEAQ (reference sequence).

A remark on this clonotype: This may be a read error: a much more frequent sequence differs by one nucleotide. The rearrangement joins TRBV14 to TRBJ1-1, with D unresolved. The germline V gene has CDR1 SGHDN and CDR2 FVKESK. Trimming cost V 4 bases and J 11 bases, with 11 bases left between them. The CDR3 consists of 11 residues. The CDR3 protein is CASSRGLRAFF. The CDR3 DNA sequence: TGTGCCAGCAGCCGAGGGCTCCGCGCTTTCTTT.

This clonotype has more than one count but fewer than ten. The gene calls are TRBV6-5 and TRBJ2-7; D gene uncertain. In germline, CDR1 is MNHEY, CDR2 SVGAGI. The CDR3 extends over 12 amino acids. Trimming removed 8 bases at V and 2 bases at J, with 10 bases between. CDR3 bases: TGTGCCAGCCGGGCGGCTACCTACGAGCAGTACTTC. This gives the protein CASRAATYEQYF.

The chain employs TRBV5-1 and TRBJ1-4; a possible D gene is TRBD1 (5 bases). Per germline, CDR1 SGHRS and CDR2 YFSETQ. Trimming took off 1 base at V and 7 bases at J, with 14 bases between the two ends. The CDR3 extends over 15 amino acids. This CDR3 is CASSLIKGSGEKLFF. The CDR3, as DNA: TGCGCCAGCAGCTTGATAAAGGGGAGTGGTGAAAAACTGTTTTTT.

This clonotype appeared a few times. The rearrangement links TRBV7-9 to TRBJ2-7, with D possibly being TRBD1 (7 bases). V gave up 4 bases and J gave up 0 bases, with 16 bases separating them. In germline, CDR1 is SEHNR, CDR2 FQNEAQ (reference sequence). The CDR3 covers 16 residues. The CDR3 loop is CASSSSRQGLSYEQYF. The CDR3 DNA is TGTGCCAGCAGCTCCTCCCGACAGGGACTCTCCTACGAGCAGTACTTC.

This clonotype has more than one count but fewer than ten. This sequence joins TRBV12-3 or TRBV12-4 and TRBJ2-7; possibly TRBD2 for D (6 bases). The CDR3 has 13 residues. V lost 3 bases, J lost 5 bases, and 11 bases lay in between. CDR3 protein: CASSFGRDHEQYF. CDR3 coding DNA: TGTGCCAGCAGTTTTGGGCGGGATCACGAGCAGTACTTC.

The CDR3 bases are TGTGCCAGCAGTGATCCGTCGCAGGGGGTCACCTACGAGCAGTACTTC. Translating gives CASSDPSQGVTYEQYF. The chain couples TRBV6-4 to TRBJ2-7; 7 nucleotides line up with TRBD1. There are 16 residues in the CDR3. V dropped 3 bases and J dropped 2; count of bases not matched to a gene: 10. Germline CDR1 reads MRHNA; CDR2 reads SNTAGT.

The chain has TRBV10-3 and TRBJ1-2; TRBD1 matches at 8 bases. Trimming cost V 7 bases and J 4 bases; bases outside gene matches: 2. Germline-derived CDR1 and CDR2 are ENHRY and SYGVKD. The CDR3 length is 12 residues. The CDR3 here is CAINTGGYGYTF. In DNA, the CDR3 is TGTGCCATCAATACAGGGGGCTATGGCTACACCTTC.

Of note for this clonotype: This could be a read error, since a much larger clone is one nucleotide away. V gene TRBV29-1 combines with J gene TRBJ2-7; the match to TRBD1 covers 7 bases. Germline V gene lookup returns CDR1 SQVTM and CDR2 ANQGSEA. This CDR3 spans 11 amino acids. CDR3 in amino acids: CGAGQENEQYF. CDR3 nucleotides: TGCGGCGCTGGACAGGAGAACGAGCAGTACTTC.

The chain uses TRBV2 and TRBJ2-7, with 10 bases fitting TRBD2. V gave up 3 bases and J gave up 4 bases; unmatched junction bases: 6. Germline CDR1 is SNHLY and CDR2 is FYNNEI. This CDR3 contains 15 residues. Written as DNA, the CDR3 is TGTGCCAGCAGTGAGGCAGCGGGGGGGCCTTACGAGCAGTACTTC. Amino acids: CASSEAAGGPYEQYF.

This clonotype was seen many times. CDR3 DNA sequence: TGTGCCATCAGTGAACAGGGACGAACCGGGGAGCTGTTTTTT. Translation: CAISEQGRTGELFF. The rearrangement links TRBV10-3 to TRBJ2-2; D is possibly TRBD1 (6 bases). The CDR3 contains 14 residues. V was pared by 3 bases and J by 5 bases, with 10 bases between. Germline CDR1 ENHRY, CDR2 SYGVKD.

This clonotype has a handful of counts. CDR3 nucleotide sequence: TGTGCCAGCAGCCATCCCCGGGGTGGAGAGACCCAGTACTTC. This encodes CASSHPRGGETQYF. The J gene is TRBJ2-5, the V gene TRBV3-1, with D perhaps TRBD2 (5 bases). The CDR3 loop spans 14 amino acids. CDR1 and CDR2 (germline): LGHDT, YNNKEL (reference sequence). The ends were cut back, 3 bases at V and 4 bases at J, with 12 bases in the middle.

This clonotype was detected many times. V usage is TRBV4-1 and J usage is TRBJ1-4; unclear D gene. The CDR3 covers 13 residues. With 1 base removed from V and 8 bases from J, the gap between germline ends came to 8 bases. Germline V gene data show CDR1 as MGHRA and CDR2 as YSYEKL. The CDR3 here is CASSQVLGEKLFF. Here the CDR3 DNA reads TGCGCCAGCAGCCAAGTACTTGGAGAAAAACTGTTTTTT.

This clonotype came up a few times. The chain couples TRBV28 to TRBJ1-1; D is perhaps TRBD1 (5 bases). Per the germline V gene, CDR1 is MDHEN and CDR2 is SYDVKM. The CDR3 totals 12 residues. V lost 6 bases and J lost 6, with 11 bases in between. The CDR3 loop reads CASRYPGAEAFF. The CDR3 nucleotides read TGTGCCAGCAGGTACCCGGGGGCTGAAGCTTTCTTT. The entire variable domain, with the rest obtained from reference TRBV28 and TRBJ1-1, is as follows: DVKVTQSSRYLVKRTGEKVFLECVQDMDHENMFWYRQDPGLGLRLIYFSYDVKMKEKGDIPEGYSVSREKKERFSLILESASTNQTSMYLCASRYPGAEAFFGQGTRLTVV.

This clonotype occurred many times. This rearrangement joins TRBV10-3 to TRBJ2-5, with 7 bases that match TRBD1. V lost 0 bases, J lost 5 bases, and 6 bases stayed unmatched. CDR3 length: 15 residues. Germline CDR1 reads ENHRY; CDR2 reads SYGVKD. CDR3 protein: CAISESNRGYETQYF. The DNA of the CDR3 is TGTGCCATCAGTGAGTCGAACAGGGGTTACGAGACCCAGTACTTC.

V and J are TRBV10-3 and TRBJ1-4; 10 bases agree with TRBD1. The CDR3 runs to 15 residues. The junction had 6 bases not matched to a gene; V was cut back by 6 bases and J by 5 bases. Germline V gene data show CDR1 as ENHRY and CDR2 as SYGVKD. Here the CDR3 reads CAISDRTGGNEKLFF. The CDR3 nucleotides read TGTGCCATCAGCGATCGGACAGGGGGGAATGAAAAACTGTTTTTT.

Many counts were recorded for this clonotype. The chain recombines TRBV7-2 with TRBJ1-2, with TRBD1 as a possible D gene (5 bases). The CDR3 is 14 amino acids. The V end was cut by 6 bases, the J end by 6 bases, with 17 bases between. The germline CDR1 and CDR2 sequences are SGHTA and FQGNSA. The CDR3 region is CASRSVRGADGYTF. In DNA, the CDR3 is TGTGCCAGCAGGTCCGTAAGGGGCGCGGATGGCTACACCTTC.

The chain couples TRBV6-5 to TRBJ2-5; 9 bases match TRBD1. J gave up 4 bases and V 4 bases, and 4 bases lay outside the gene matches. CDR3 length: 14 amino acids. In germline, CDR1 is MNHEY, CDR2 SVGAGI. CDR3 residues: CASSWGQGRETQYF. The DNA for the CDR3 is TGTGCCAGCAGTTGGGGACAGGGTAGAGAGACCCAGTACTTC.